What follows are 26 T cell receptor beta chains derived from one specimen sequenced in a study of OX40 agonist ivuxolimab in advanced cancers. TCRdb's copy holds only in-frame clones and misses some; the assay was immunoSEQ multiplex PCR. Altogether about 93,000 clones are present, 90% to 95% being singletons, with the ten largest covering about 2.6%. The sequencing here drew on CD4+ or CD8+ T cells sorted from blood, taken in a trial of the OX40 agonist ivuxolimab. All receptors derive from an adult with an advanced solid tumor such as melanoma, head and neck, liver or kidney cancer.

This clone has just one count. The V and J genes are TRBV10-3 and TRBJ2-3; D unclear. V lost 7 bases and J lost 0, with 17 bases in between. The CDR3 extends over 16 amino acids. Germline lookup yields CDR1 ENHRY and CDR2 SYGVKD. As DNA, the CDR3 is TGTGCCATCATGCTGGGTGAATCCGCTAGCACAGATACGCAGTATTTT. Its translation is CAIMLGESASTDTQYF.

The J gene is TRBJ2-1, the V gene TRBV19; 8 positions agree with TRBD1. Germline-derived CDR1 and CDR2 are LNHDA and SQIVND (reference sequence). The V segment lost 5 bases and the J segment 3 bases; nucleotides outside the gene matches: 3. The CDR3 consists of 14 residues. For the CDR3, the DNA is TGTGCCAGTAGTTACACAGGGGGCTACAATGAGCAGTTCTTC. This gives the protein CASSYTGGYNEQFF. The entire variable domain, with the rest obtained from reference TRBV19 and TRBJ2-1, is as follows: DGGITQSPKYLFRKEGQNVTLSCEQNLNHDAMYWYRQDPGQGLRLIYYSQIVNDFQKGDIAEGYSVSREKKESFPLTVTSAQKNPTAFYLCASSYTGGYNEQFFGPGTRLTVL.

The chain has TRBV7-9 and TRBJ2-1; no reliable D call. The CDR3 length is 13 residues. Germline-derived CDR1 and CDR2 are SEHNR and FQNEAQ (reference sequence). Trimming removed 5 bases from V and 0 bases from J, with 5 bases in between. The CDR3 nucleotides read TGTGCCAGCAGCCCCCCCTCCTACAATGAGCAGTTCTTC. The encoded protein is CASSPPSYNEQFF. Drawing the rest from reference TRBV7-9 and TRBJ2-1, the complete variable domain is DTGVSQNPRHKITKRGQNVTFRCDPISEHNRLYWYRQTLGQGPEFLTYFQNEAQLEKSRLLSDRFSAERPKGSFSTLEIQRTEQGDSAMYLCASSPPSYNEQFFGPGTRLTVL.

The V and J genes are TRBV29-1 and TRBJ1-1, with unresolved D. Germline CDR1 SQVTM, CDR2 ANQGSEA. The CDR3 covers 10 residues. Trimming cost V 7 bases and J 11 bases, with 14 bases left between them. The CDR3 bases are TGCAGCGCTCAAGTTAATTCCGCTTTCTTT. It encodes CSAQVNSAFF.

The rearrangement joins TRBV6-1 to TRBJ2-7; no definite D call. The CDR3 runs 13 residues. Trimming shortened V by 5 bases and J by 3 bases, and 11 bases separated the two germline ends. Germline V gives CDR1 MNHNS, CDR2 SASEGT. The CDR3 DNA reads as TGTGCCAGCAGTAGTACAGAGAGCTACGAGCAGTACTTC. Translated: CASSSTESYEQYF.

The count of this clone is one. The rearrangement joins TRBV27 to TRBJ2-7; weak D call: TRBD1 (6 bases). V lost 2 bases to trimming and J lost 4 bases, with 12 bases between them. This CDR3 is 14 amino acids long. Germline CDR1 reads MNHEY; CDR2 reads SMNVEV (reference sequence). CDR3 bases: TGTGCCAGCAGTTTAATGGGGGCCGGGTACGAGCAGTACTTC. This encodes CASSLMGAGYEQYF.

The chain joins TRBV6-5 to TRBJ2-2; perhaps TRBD2 as D (7 bases). Trimming took 8 bases from V and 5 from J, leaving 15 bases between them. The CDR3 contains 14 residues. CDR1 and CDR2 from the germline V gene are MNHEY and SVGAGI. CDR3 DNA sequence: TGTGCCAGCGAACACAGGGAGGGAACCGGGGAGCTGTTTTTT. As protein: CASEHREGTGELFF.

The genes are TRBV27 and TRBJ1-2, with 8 positions matching TRBD1. With 4 bases clipped from V and 3 bases from J, the junction kept 7 bases outside the gene matches. CDR1 is MNHEY and CDR2 is SMNVEV in the germline V gene (reference sequence). CDR3 length: 15 amino acids. This CDR3 reads CASSSLDRGDYGYTF. CDR3 DNA sequence: TGTGCCAGCAGTTCCCTCGACAGGGGAGACTATGGCTACACCTTC.

The chain combines TRBV10-2 with TRBJ2-2; D gene uncertain. Between the trimmed V and J ends, which lost 3 bases and 7 bases, there was a span of 3 bases. Germline V gene data show CDR1 as WSHSY and CDR2 as SAAADI. The CDR3 spans 11 residues. The CDR3 is CASSEIGELFF. CDR3 nucleotides: TGCGCCAGCAGTGAAATCGGGGAGCTGTTTTTT.

The chain combines TRBV10-3 with TRBJ2-2; 7 bases fit TRBD2. This CDR3 comprises 15 residues. V dropped 8 bases and J dropped 1; count of bases not matched to a gene: 7. Germline V gene lookup returns CDR1 ENHRY and CDR2 SYGVKD. CDR3 amino acids: CAIRSASGNTGELFF. CDR3 in DNA: TGTGCCATCCGGTCGGCTAGCGGGAACACCGGGGAGCTGTTTTTT.

The CDR3 spells CASSFGSNTEAFF. CDR3 DNA sequence: TGTGCCAGCAGTTTCGGCAGCAACACTGAAGCTTTCTTT. J is TRBJ1-1 and V is TRBV6-5; D not resolved. Trimming removed 4 bases at V and 2 bases at J, with 8 bases between. This CDR3 contains 13 residues. Germline-derived CDR1 and CDR2 are MNHEY and SVGAGI.

DNA of the CDR3: TGTGCCAGCAGCATCCCCGGGACAGGAGGGAATGAGCAGTTCTTC. Translation: CASSIPGTGGNEQFF. The rearrangement links TRBV7-8 to TRBJ2-1, with 8 bases fitting TRBD1. The CDR3 runs to 15 residues. The germline gives CDR1 SGHVS, CDR2 FQNEAQ. Unmatched junction bases numbered 10, after V lost 5 bases and J lost 7 bases.

The rearrangement links TRBV6-6 to TRBJ1-1; tentative D call: TRBD1 (6 bases). Per germline, CDR1 MNHNY and CDR2 SVGAGI (reference sequence). V lost 2 bases and J lost 4, with 14 bases in between. The CDR3 consists of 15 residues. The CDR3 DNA follows: TGTGCCAGCAGTTACACCTCAGGGGTGGGCACTGAAGCTTTCTTT. This codes for CASSYTSGVGTEAFF.

The chain has TRBV5-8 and TRBJ1-5, with a tentative D call TRBD1 (5 bases). V lost 2 bases, J lost 6 bases, and 18 bases lay in between. Germline-derived CDR1 and CDR2 are SGHTS and YDEGEE. This CDR3 is 16 amino acids long. The CDR3 loop is CASSLPGRQVGQPQHF. CDR3 nucleotides: TGTGCCAGCAGCTTACCGGGGCGGCAGGTGGGTCAGCCCCAGCATTTT.

The chain carries TRBV15 and TRBJ2-7; TRBD1 matches at 7 bases. There are 14 residues in the CDR3. CDR1 is LNHNV, CDR2 YYDKDF, per germline (reference sequence). V was clipped by 5 bases and J by 6 bases; unmatched bases: 10. CDR3 nucleotides: TGTGCCACCAGCGGAACTGACAGGGTCCGCGAGCAGTACTTC. Its translation is CATSGTDRVREQYF.

The V and J genes are TRBV7-9 and TRBJ2-7, with a possible D match to TRBD2 (6 bases). CDR1 and CDR2 from the germline V gene are SEHNR and FQNEAQ (reference sequence). The CDR3 covers 13 residues. V lost 1 base and J lost 5, with 9 bases in between. The CDR3 DNA is TGTGCCAGCAGCTTAGTGGGACTGGACGAGCAGTACTTC. It yields the protein CASSLVGLDEQYF.

The genes are TRBV28 and TRBJ1-6; D is uncertain. The germline V gene has CDR1 MDHEN and CDR2 SYDVKM. CDR3 length: 17 residues. The V end was cut by 4 bases, the J end by 8 bases, with 21 bases between. CDR3 nucleotides: TGTGCCAGCAGTTATGTTTTTCGGCGCGGTGGGGATTCACCCCTCCACTTT. Protein sequence: CASSYVFRRGGDSPLHF.

The rearrangement joins TRBV27 to TRBJ2-7; unclear D gene. Germline V gene lookup returns CDR1 MNHEY and CDR2 SMNVEV (reference sequence). The CDR3 consists of 14 residues. V lost 6 bases to trimming and J lost 2 bases, with 14 bases between them. The CDR3 region has the DNA TGTGCCAGCAGCCTACTCTCTAGGGCCTACGAGCAGTACTTC. Protein product: CASSLLSRAYEQYF.

V is TRBV4-1 and J is TRBJ2-3; TRBD1 matches at 8 bases. The CDR3 spans 15 residues. V shed 1 base, J shed 4 bases, and the junction held 4 bases outside the gene matches. The germline CDR1 and CDR2 sequences are MGHRA and YSYEKL. CDR3 sequence: CASSQVGQGPDTQYF. CDR3 sequence (DNA): TGCGCCAGCAGCCAAGTAGGACAGGGCCCAGATACGCAGTATTTT.

This sequence joins TRBV9 and TRBJ2-1; 8 nucleotides match TRBD2. With V trimmed by 2 bases and J by 9 bases, 10 bases remained unmatched. CDR1 and CDR2 from the germline V gene are SGDLS and YYNGEE. The CDR3 runs to 15 residues. CDR3 protein: CASSVTSGGLSEQFF. DNA of the CDR3: TGTGCCAGCAGCGTTACTAGCGGAGGCCTGTCTGAGCAGTTCTTC. Based on the CDR3 plus reference TRBV9 and TRBJ2-1, the full variable domain is DSGVTQTPKHLITATGQRVTLRCSPRSGDLSVYWYQQSLDQGLQFLIQYYNGEERAKGNILERFSAQQFPDLHSELNLSSLELGDSALYFCASSVTSGGLSEQFFGPGTRLTVL.

The chain has TRBV5-4 and TRBJ2-5; 7 bases are a match to TRBD1. The length of the CDR3 is 13 residues. The J segment lost 3 bases and the V segment lost 4 bases, leaving 3 bases of the junction unmatched. In germline, CDR1 is SGHNT, CDR2 YYREEE (reference sequence). The CDR3: CASSPGGEETQYF. The CDR3 nucleotides read TGTGCCAGCAGCCCAGGGGGTGAAGAGACCCAGTACTTC. Full variable domain (outside the CDR3, taken from reference TRBV5-4 and TRBJ2-5): ETGVTQSPTHLIKTRGQQVTLRCSSQSGHNTVSWYQQALGQGPQFIFQYYREEENGRGNFPPRFSGLQFPNYSSELNVNALELDDSALYLCASSPGGEETQYFGPGTRLLVL.

The genes are TRBV6-1 and TRBJ1-2; D may be TRBD1 (6 bases). Germline-derived CDR1 and CDR2 are MNHNS and SASEGT. The CDR3 covers 12 residues. The germline V and J ends were trimmed by 4 bases and 4 bases, with 7 bases remaining between them. CDR3 protein: CASSVRGYGYTF. CDR3 DNA: TGTGCCAGCAGTGTCAGGGGCTATGGCTACACCTTC.

The genes are TRBV9 and TRBJ2-2; perhaps TRBD1 as D (6 bases). Germline CDR1 reads SGDLS; CDR2 reads YYNGEE. The length of the CDR3 is 14 residues. V was cut by 4 bases and J by 7 bases, with 14 bases left in between. DNA for the CDR3: TGTGCCAGCAGCTCAACAGGGATCGGCGGGGAGCTGTTTTTT. Translated, it gives CASSSTGIGGELFF.

This clone showed up just once. V usage is TRBV10-2 and J usage is TRBJ1-1; possibly TRBD1 for D (6 bases). The CDR3 totals 15 residues. V lost 1 base and J lost 0, with 9 bases in between. The germline gives CDR1 WSHSY, CDR2 SAAADI. Here the CDR3 reads CASSEFQGLNTEAFF. CDR3 nucleotides: TGCGCCAGCAGTGAGTTTCAGGGGCTGAACACTGAAGCTTTCTTT.

The chain has TRBV5-1 and TRBJ2-1, with 10 bases identical to TRBD2. The CDR3 runs 18 residues. After removal of 4 bases from V and 0 bases from J, the junction contained 10 bases not matched to a gene. CDR1 SGHRS and CDR2 YFSETQ come from the germline V gene. The CDR3 sequence: CASSNRLAGTSSYNEQFF. DNA of the CDR3: TGCGCCAGCAGCAATCGACTAGCGGGTACGAGCTCCTACAATGAGCAGTTCTTC.

This chain joins TRBV5-1 and TRBJ2-7; perhaps TRBD1 as D (6 bases). V was clipped by 5 bases and J by 6 bases, with 15 bases between them. The CDR3 runs 13 residues. Germline V gene sequence: CDR1 SGHRS, CDR2 YFSETQ. The DNA of the CDR3 is TGCGCCAGCAGTTGGACAGCCCTGGGCGAGCAGTACTTC. As protein: CASSWTALGEQYF.